This T cell receptor beta chain originates from a study of blood T cell repertoires in COVID-19. Study at large: The United States, Italy and Spain supplied acute and convalescent COVID-19 samples.

Repertoires were generated with immunoSEQ multiplex PCR, while TCRdb's copy carries only in-frame clones and drops some. The sample lists roughly 200,000 clones; 78% were seen once. Germline values: CDR1 MGHRA, CDR2 YSYEKL. The CDR3 is made up of 15 amino acids. V dropped 6 bases and J dropped 0 bases, with 12 bases sitting between them. The receptor was derived from a woman of 80 years or more with active or convalescent COVID-19. The sequencing input was peripheral blood. The V call is TRBV4-1, the J call TRBJ2-1; D possibly corresponds to TRBD1 (5 bases). The CDR3 reads CASRVRASSYNEQFF. The CDR3 DNA reads as TGCGCCAGCAGGGTCAGGGCGAGCTCCTACAATGAGCAGTTCTTC.